The 10 T cell receptor beta chains below come from one sample, sequenced in a study of blood T cell repertoires in COVID-19. The protocol was immunoSEQ multiplex PCR, while the TCRdb copy is restricted to in-frame clones and leaves out a portion. The table shows about 430,000 clones, with nearly 90% occurring only once. The material sequenced was PBMCs or T cells enriched from blood (not recorded which). Receptor source: a woman aged 18 to 35 who had been exposed to COVID-19.

The CDR3 protein is CASSPVPGRHTNTEAFF. CDR3 coding DNA: TGTGCCAGCAGCCCCGTGCCTGGTAGACATACGAACACTGAAGCTTTCTTT. The chain employs TRBV5-8 and TRBJ1-1; no clear D. The V and J ends lost 4 bases and 1 base respectively, with 20 bases between them. CDR1 is SGHTS and CDR2 is YDEGEE in the germline V gene. This CDR3 spans 17 amino acids.

Points on this clone: Other DNA sequences in the sample encode the same CDR3. This chain connects TRBV12-3 or TRBV12-4 to TRBJ1-5; no reliable D call. Trimming removed 3 bases at V and 1 base at J, with 4 bases between. This CDR3 comprises 13 residues. DNA of the CDR3: TGTGCCAGCAGTTTGAGGAGCAATCAGCCCCAGCATTTT. This gives the protein CASSLRSNQPQHF.

This clone showed up just once. The chain recombines TRBV4-1 with TRBJ1-1, with TRBD1 identical over 7 bases. Germline V gives CDR1 MGHRA, CDR2 YSYEKL. The trim removed 1 base at V and 2 bases at J, leaving 4 bases unmatched. The CDR3 is 15 residues long. CDR3 protein: CASSQGQGGNTEAFF. In nucleotides, the CDR3 is TGCGCCAGCAGCCAAGGACAGGGCGGTAACACTGAAGCTTTCTTT.

Only a few counts were recorded for this clone. This sequence joins TRBV12-3 or TRBV12-4 and TRBJ2-1, with TRBD2 matching over 8 bases. J was trimmed by 6 bases and V by 2 bases; bases with no gene match: 0. This CDR3 comprises 13 residues. The CDR3 region is CASSLLAGNEQFF. The DNA for the CDR3 is TGTGCCAGCAGTTTACTAGCGGGCAATGAGCAGTTCTTC.

The chain links TRBV30 to TRBJ1-2, with D maybe TRBD1 (5 bases). This CDR3 has 14 amino acids. The germline V and J ends were trimmed by 5 bases and 5 bases, with 18 bases remaining between them. CDR1 and CDR2 from the germline V gene are GTSNPN and SVGIG (reference sequence). CDR3: CAWDGGVHFYGYTF. DNA of the CDR3: TGTGCCTGGGACGGGGGGGTTCACTTTTATGGCTACACCTTC.

The chain combines TRBV6-5 with TRBJ2-7; 11 nucleotides agree with TRBD2. Germline V gives CDR1 MNHEY, CDR2 SVGAGI. This CDR3 has 15 amino acids. The V gene end was trimmed by 6 bases and the J gene end by 0 bases; junction bases not matched to a gene: 4. CDR3 residues: CASRTGLAASYEQYF. CDR3 nucleotide sequence: TGTGCCAGCAGGACGGGACTAGCGGCCTCCTACGAGCAGTACTTC.

This clone was observed once. The chain has TRBV7-9 and TRBJ2-1; TRBD2 agrees at 8 bases. Germline values: CDR1 SEHNR, CDR2 FQNEAQ (reference sequence). After removal of 8 bases from V and 9 bases from J, the junction contained 9 bases not matched to a gene. CDR3 size: 13 residues. The CDR3 reads CASCPGLGAEQFF. The CDR3 DNA sequence: TGTGCCAGCTGTCCGGGACTAGGTGCTGAGCAGTTCTTC.

The chain is built from TRBV10-3 and TRBJ1-1; unclear D gene. The length of the CDR3 is 15 residues. Trimming left V 6 bases short and J 0 bases short, with 14 bases between. Germline-derived CDR1 and CDR2 are ENHRY and SYGVKD. CDR3 coding DNA: TGTGCCATCAGCCGGACGGGAAGGGTGAACACTGAAGCTTTCTTT. This encodes CAISRTGRVNTEAFF.

The chain has TRBV9 and TRBJ1-1; no clear D gene. V gave up 4 bases and J gave up 2 bases, with 6 bases separating them. In germline, CDR1 is SGDLS, CDR2 YYNGEE. The CDR3 consists of 12 residues. CDR3 residues: CASSPLNTEAFF. CDR3 coding DNA: TGTGCCAGCAGCCCGCTAAACACTGAAGCTTTCTTT.

This clone was seen just once. For the CDR3, the DNA is TGTGCCACCGGGAGGGCTGCCTACAATGAGCAGTTCTTC. It yields the protein CATGRAAYNEQFF. The chain combines TRBV25-1 with TRBJ2-1; the match to TRBD2 covers 8 bases. From germline, CDR1 is MGHDK and CDR2 SYGVNS. Trimming removed 10 bases from V and 2 bases from J; junction bases left unmatched: 4. This CDR3 spans 13 amino acids.